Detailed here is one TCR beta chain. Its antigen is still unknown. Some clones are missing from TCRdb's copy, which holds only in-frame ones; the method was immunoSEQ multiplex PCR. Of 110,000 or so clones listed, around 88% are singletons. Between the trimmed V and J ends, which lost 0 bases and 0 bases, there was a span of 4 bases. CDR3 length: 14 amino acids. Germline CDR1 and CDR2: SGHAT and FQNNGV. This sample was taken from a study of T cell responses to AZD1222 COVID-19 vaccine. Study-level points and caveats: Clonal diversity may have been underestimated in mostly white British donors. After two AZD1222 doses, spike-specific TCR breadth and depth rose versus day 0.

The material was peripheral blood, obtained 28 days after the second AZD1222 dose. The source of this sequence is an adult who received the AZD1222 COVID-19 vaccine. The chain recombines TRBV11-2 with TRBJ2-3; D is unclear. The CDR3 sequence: CASSLDRSTDTQYF. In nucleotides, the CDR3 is TGTGCCAGCAGCTTAGACAGGAGCACAGATACGCAGTATTTT.